The sequence of this T cell receptor (beta chain) was determined in a study of T-cell reconstitution after alpha-beta-depleted transplantation in children. This clonotype was found a few times. Researchers prepared the TCRbeta library using unique molecular identifiers, the study reports. TCRdb re-analysed the PCR reads in MiXCR, keeping a single row per CDR3 protein. The repertoire consists of about 610,000 distinct CDR3 sequences, with about 10% occurring once and the leading ten covering less than 5%. The V gene's germline CDR1 is PRHDT and CDR2 FYEKMQ (reference sequence). V shed 3 bases and J shed 2 bases, with 11 bases lying between them. The CDR3 runs 14 residues.

Source: PBMCs from the stem cell graft donor, taken from the stem cell graft. The genes are TRBV13 and TRBJ2-7; D ambiguous. The sequence came from a human donor who donated a stem cell graft to a child with acute myeloid leukemia. DNA of the CDR3: TGTGCCAGCAGCTTTCGGGCCCGGACCTACGAGCAGTACTTC. It codes for CASSFRARTYEQYF.